This TCR beta chain was obtained from a study of response to subunit inactivated influenza vaccine. The CDR3 runs to 11 residues. The V end lost 8 bases, the J end lost 5 bases, and 10 bases lay between the germline ends. Per germline, CDR1 SEHNR and CDR2 FQNEAQ (reference sequence). This clonotype showed up just a few times. TCRdb passed the RT-PCR reads through MiXCR, listing each CDR3 protein once. The repertoire holds 500,000 to 600,000 distinct CDR3 sequences, with 11% as singletons. The same specimen was also included in a second study, on T cells expressing NK-cell markers. That source notes: UMI-tagged 5'RACE template switching yielded the TCR beta cDNA. Seven of the eight sequenced donors were HCMV-seropositive; one was seronegative. Sorting in several experiments was restricted by an anti-gamma-delta TCR antibody to alpha-beta TCR T cells. Topping the CD3+CD56-NKG2C+ fraction as well were these clonotypes, in several donors.

The source of this sequence is a man aged 50 to 59 who received an inactivated influenza vaccine. Material: PBMCs from blood, obtained on the day of vaccination. The rearrangement uses TRBV7-9 and TRBJ2-7; D remains ambiguous. The CDR3 here is CASSLADEQYF. In DNA form, the CDR3 reads TGTGCCAGCTCCCTCGCGGACGAGCAGTACTTC.